What follows is one TCR beta chain and its context. This clone was seen a single time. Its antigen specificity is not known. No base quality information exists; no much larger clone differs at one position. Genomic DNA was extracted from sorted cells for sequencing of the TCRbeta CDR3 region. TCRbeta CDR3 regions were sequenced using the immunoSEQ Assay. TCRdb took over this immuneACCESS table, retaining in-frame rearrangements with V and J assigned. Such tables are incomplete; in checked studies, under half of the missing clones stem from an unresolved V gene, and the remainder is unexplained. The sample yields roughly 80,000 clones; roughly 86% were counted once. Clones ranked in the top ten supply around 2.4% of the sample. This sample stems from a study of OX40 agonist ivuxolimab in advanced cancers. Study-level background: Ivuxolimab was a fully human IgG2 agonistic monoclonal antibody targeting the costimulatory receptor OX40 (CD134). Peripheral TCRbeta sequencing aimed to test whether ivuxolimab altered TCR sequence diversity and caused clonal T-cell expansion. Intravenous ivuxolimab was administered to patients every 2 weeks at six dose levels: 0.01, 0.1, 0.3, 1.5, 3 and 10 mg/kg. Partial responses occurred in three dose-escalation patients: two with cutaneous melanoma and one with hepatocellular carcinoma. The monotherapy dose-escalation portion (N ≈ 50 patients) of the phase I ivuxolimab trial is reported in the paper. Patients were allowed to have had prior anti-PD-1, anti-PD-L1 or anti-CTLA-4 therapy, and roughly 40% of the dose-escalation patients had been treated with checkpoint inhibitors. Of the roughly 52 dose-escalation patients, hepatocellular carcinoma was present in roughly 19, melanoma in around 15, renal cell carcinoma in 9 and head and neck cancer in 9. In the dose-escalation cohort, around four fifths of patients were male, and the mean age was approximately 55 years, with a range of roughly 23 to 85.

V has 8 bases trimmed and J has 0 bases trimmed; junction bases matching no gene number 14. The CDR3 has 17 amino acids, counting the end cysteine and phenylalanine. The only DNA kept is the CDR3, 51 bases in frame from the first base. The germline V gene (reference sequence) provides CDR1 GTSNPN and CDR2 SVGIG. The study at large found these results: At doses from 0.1 to 3.0 mg/kg, clonal expansion was seen in both CD4+ and CD8+ blood T cells between baseline and week 6. Low levels of normalized T-cell clonal expansion were also seen in some patients who did not respond. On average, CD8+ T cells showed more expanded clones than CD4+ T cells after ivuxolimab. In partial responders in the 0.1-3.0 mg/kg groups, normalized peripheral clonal expansion was found to be among the lowest, especially among CD8+ T cells. The antigen specificity of the peripheral T cells that underwent clonal expansion was not determined.

The trial excluded patients who had a history of autoimmune disease or were on systemic immunosuppression. Peripheral blood for TCR sequencing was collected from all dose cohorts at baseline, on cycle 4 day 1, and on cycle 7 day 1. The samples were taken from a phase I, first-in-human, multicenter, open-label dose-escalation trial of ivuxolimab. Adults with locally advanced or metastatic melanoma, renal cell, hepatocellular, or head and neck squamous cell carcinoma were enrolled in the trial. Before TCR sequencing, CD4+ and CD8+ T cells were separately sorted from peripheral blood. The chain is made from TRBV30 and TRBJ2-2; TRBD1 matches 8 bases in the middle. The clonotype comes from an adult with an advanced solid tumor such as melanoma, head and neck, liver or kidney cancer. The specimen was CD4+ or CD8+ T cells sorted from blood, collected in a trial of the OX40 agonist ivuxolimab. Read as DNA, the sequence is TGTGCCGGGCAAGGGACAGGATGGCTTTCGAACACCGGGGAGCTGTTTTTT. Its amino acids are CAGQGTGWLSNTGELFF.